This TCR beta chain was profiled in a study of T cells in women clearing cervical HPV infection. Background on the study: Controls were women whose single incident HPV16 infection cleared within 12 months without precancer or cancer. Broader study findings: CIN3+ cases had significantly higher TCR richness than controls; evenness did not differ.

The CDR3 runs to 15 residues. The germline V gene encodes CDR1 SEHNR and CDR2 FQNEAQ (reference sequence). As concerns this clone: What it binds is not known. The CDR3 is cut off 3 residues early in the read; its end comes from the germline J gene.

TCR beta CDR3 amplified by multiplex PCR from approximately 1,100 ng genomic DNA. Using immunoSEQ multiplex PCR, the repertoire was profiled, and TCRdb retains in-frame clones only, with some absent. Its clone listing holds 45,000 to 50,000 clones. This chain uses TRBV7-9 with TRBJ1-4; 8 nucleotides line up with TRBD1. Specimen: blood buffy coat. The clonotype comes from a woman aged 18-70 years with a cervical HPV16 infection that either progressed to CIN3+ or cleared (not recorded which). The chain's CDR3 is CASSLDQGANSPLFF. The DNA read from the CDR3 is TGTGCCAGCAGCTTAGACCAGGGGGCGAATTCACCA.